The next 9 T cell receptor beta chains were all read from a single sample in a study of blood T cell repertoires in COVID-19 (TCRdb year 2020). The library was obtained by the immunoSEQ multiplex PCR assay. TCRdb's version of the immuneACCESS table is confined to in-frame rearrangements and falls short of the full clone set. An unresolved V gene accounts for under half of the shortfall where checked; the remainder is of unknown origin. The sample profile shows about 160,000 clones; 81% of them were found once. Around 10% of the sample belongs to the ten largest clones. Input material: peripheral blood. All receptors derive from a man between 60 and 75 years old with active or convalescent COVID-19.

The chain recombines TRBV7-6 with TRBJ2-1; D might be TRBD1 (6 bases). There are 15 residues in the CDR3. V gave up 5 bases and J gave up 0 bases, with 11 bases separating them. In germline, CDR1 is SGHVS, CDR2 FNYEAQ. In DNA, the CDR3 is TGTGCCAGCAGCCCCCAGGGGCACTCCTACAATGAGCAGTTCTTC. The encoded protein is CASSPQGHSYNEQFF. The full variable domain, its missing parts supplied by reference TRBV7-6 and TRBJ2-1, is GAGVSQSPRYKVTKRGQDVALRCDPISGHVSLYWYRQALGQGPEFLTYFNYEAQQDKSGLPNDRFSAERPEGSISTLTIQRTEQRDSAMYRCASSPQGHSYNEQFFGPGTRLTVL.

The chain employs TRBV11-3 and TRBJ2-2; no clear D gene. Trimming took off 0 bases at V and 5 bases at J, with 7 bases between the two ends. The CDR3 extends over 14 amino acids. Germline values: CDR1 SGHNT, CDR2 YENEEA. The CDR3 reads CASSLEFRTGELFF. The CDR3 region has the DNA TGTGCCAGCAGCTTAGAATTCCGTACCGGGGAGCTGTTTTTT. The complete variable domain, with remaining parts taken from reference TRBV11-3 and TRBJ2-2, reads EAGVVQSPRYKIIEKKQPVAFWCNPISGHNTLYWYLQNLGQGPELLIRYENEEAVDDSQLPKDRFSAERLKGVDSTLKIQPAELGDSAVYLCASSLEFRTGELFFGEGSRLTVL.

V is TRBV28 and J is TRBJ2-1; maybe TRBD1 (6 bases). Trimming removed 0 bases at V and 14 bases at J, with 17 bases between. The length of the CDR3 is 14 residues. The germline V gene encodes CDR1 MDHEN and CDR2 SYDVKM. DNA of the CDR3: TGTGCCAGCAGTTTATGGGGGGCGACAGCAGAGGAGTTCTTC. Its translation is CASSLWGATAEEFF.

The rearrangement links TRBV7-2 to TRBJ2-7, with 8 bases fitting TRBD1. The junction had 4 bases not matched to a gene; V was cut back by 1 base and J by 2 bases. The germline CDR1 and CDR2 sequences are SGHTA and FQGNSA. The CDR3 is 15 residues long. In nucleotides, the CDR3 is TGTGCCAGCAGCTTAGGACAGGGGAAAACCTACGAGCAGTACTTC. Its translation: CASSLGQGKTYEQYF. Full variable domain (missing parts from reference TRBV7-2 and TRBJ2-7): GAGVSQSPSNKVTEKGKDVELRCDPISGHTALYWYRQSLGQGLEFLIYFQGNSAPDKSGLPSDRFSAERTGGSVSTLTIQRTQQEDSAVYLCASSLGQGKTYEQYFGPGTRLTVT.

V gene TRBV19 combines with J gene TRBJ1-2; D not certain. CDR1 and CDR2 from the germline V gene are LNHDA and SQIVND (reference sequence). Deletions cut 1 base from V and 5 bases from J, with 11 bases between. This CDR3 contains 14 residues. The DNA for the CDR3 is TGTGCCAGTAGTATAGGGCAGATCCGATATGGCTACACCTTC. The encoded protein is CASSIGQIRYGYTF.

This sequence joins TRBV19 and TRBJ1-4; maybe TRBD1 (6 bases). Germline V lookup: CDR1 LNHDA, CDR2 SQIVND (reference sequence). V lost 5 bases to trimming and J lost 8 bases, with 18 bases between them. The CDR3 sequence is 15 residues long. The CDR3 DNA is TGTGCCAGTAGTGTCCGGGACACCCCAATGGAAAAACTGTTTTTT. This encodes CASSVRDTPMEKLFF.

This chain joins TRBV5-4 and TRBJ2-5, with 10 bases matching TRBD1. The CDR3 totals 14 residues. The germline V gene has CDR1 SGHNT and CDR2 YYREEE (reference sequence). V gave up 4 bases and J gave up 5 bases; unmatched junction bases: 5. The CDR3 loop is CASSRDRGSETQYF. In DNA form, the CDR3 reads TGTGCCAGCAGCCGGGACAGGGGAAGCGAGACCCAGTACTTC.

The chain employs TRBV5-4 and TRBJ2-7; weak D call: TRBD2 (6 bases). V shed 0 bases and J shed 1 base, with 14 bases lying between them. The germline gives CDR1 SGHNT, CDR2 YYREEE (reference sequence). The CDR3 consists of 16 residues. The CDR3 loop reads CASSLEAGRGSYEQYF. The CDR3 region has the DNA TGTGCCAGCAGCTTGGAGGCAGGGCGGGGTTCCTACGAGCAGTACTTC. The full variable domain, rest sourced from reference TRBV5-4 and TRBJ2-7, is ETGVTQSPTHLIKTRGQQVTLRCSSQSGHNTVSWYQQALGQGPQFIFQYYREEENGRGNFPPRFSGLQFPNYSSELNVNALELDDSALYLCASSLEAGRGSYEQYFGPGTRLTVT.

V gene TRBV6-6 combines with J gene TRBJ2-7; TRBD1 matches at 11 bases. The J segment lost 5 bases and the V segment lost 7 bases, leaving 13 bases of the junction unmatched. The CDR3 loop spans 16 amino acids. CDR1 and CDR2 from the germline V gene are MNHNY and SVGAGI (reference sequence). In DNA, the CDR3 is TGTGCCAGCAACTTATTTCCGGGACAGGGGGGAAACGAGCAGTACTTC. Its translation is CASNLFPGQGGNEQYF.